Presented here are 29 T cell receptor beta chains from one specimen sequenced in a study of T-cell reconstitution after alpha-beta-depleted transplantation in children. Unique molecular identifiers featured in how the TCRbeta library was prepared. Via MiXCR, TCRdb re-called the PCR reads, giving one row per CDR3 protein. This sample yields around 580,000 distinct CDR3 sequences, of which around 27% are seen a single time; approximately 39% belongs to the top ten. The material sequenced was PBMCs, taken before TCRalphabeta/CD19-depleted stem cell transplant. The receptors were sampled from a boy under two years old with Wiskott-Aldrich syndrome, due to receive a stem cell transplant.

V gene TRBV24-1 combines with J gene TRBJ2-1, with 13 nucleotides matching TRBD2. V lost 5 bases and J lost 7; bases outside the gene matches: 7. CDR3 length: 16 amino acids. In germline, CDR1 is KGHDR, CDR2 SFDVKD. CDR3 bases: TGTGCCACCAGTGGCCCTGGACTAGCGGGAGTGAATGAGCAGTTCTTC. Translated: CATSGPGLAGVNEQFF.

This clonotype appeared a few times. V usage is TRBV12-3 or TRBV12-4 and J usage is TRBJ2-7, with 8 positions matching TRBD1. Losses at the gene ends were 6 bases for V and 2 bases for J; bases not matched to a gene: 6. The CDR3 spans 14 residues. CDR3 nucleotides: TGTGCCAGCAGGAAGACAGGGGCAACCTACGAGCAGTACTTC. Protein sequence: CASRKTGATYEQYF.

The V gene is TRBV7-9, the J gene TRBJ2-1, with 8 bases lining up with TRBD2. Germline CDR1 SEHNR, CDR2 FQNEAQ (reference sequence). Germline trimming cut 5 bases from V and 7 bases from J; bases unmatched to any gene: 13. This CDR3 region has 16 residues. The CDR3 here is CASSPMGTSSWNEQFF. The CDR3, as DNA: TGTGCCAGCAGCCCGATGGGGACTAGTTCTTGGAATGAGCAGTTCTTC. The whole variable domain, filled in from reference TRBV7-9 and TRBJ2-1, reads DTGVSQNPRHKITKRGQNVTFRCDPISEHNRLYWYRQTLGQGPEFLTYFQNEAQLEKSRLLSDRFSAERPKGSFSTLEIQRTEQGDSAMYLCASSPMGTSSWNEQFFGPGTRLTVL.

The chain joins TRBV12-3 or TRBV12-4 to TRBJ2-5, with D possibly being TRBD1 (5 bases). CDR3 size: 15 residues. Trimming removed 3 bases from V and 5 bases from J, with 16 bases in between. The CDR3: CASSFTAGLGETQYF. Here the CDR3 DNA reads TGTGCCAGCAGTTTTACGGCAGGGTTGGGGGAGACCCAGTACTTC.

The V and J genes are TRBV3-1 and TRBJ2-4, with D perhaps matching TRBD1 or TRBD2 (5 bases each). The CDR3 runs 15 residues. V gave up 4 bases and J gave up 0 bases, with 10 bases separating them. Germline loops: CDR1 LGHDT, CDR2 YNNKEL (reference sequence). This CDR3 is CASSPPGTAKNIQYF. The CDR3 DNA sequence: TGTGCCAGCAGCCCGCCCGGGACAGCCAAAAACATTCAGTACTTC.

The chain employs TRBV12-3 or TRBV12-4 and TRBJ2-3; 11 bases are shared with TRBD2. With 3 bases clipped from V and 3 bases from J, the junction kept 5 bases outside the gene matches. The length of the CDR3 is 16 residues. CDR3 nucleotides: TGTGCCAGCAGTTTGAGACTAGCGGGAAGAACAGATACGCAGTATTTT. Its protein product is CASSLRLAGRTDTQYF.

This clonotype was observed a few times. The genes are TRBV5-1 and TRBJ2-1; 10 bases map to TRBD2. CDR3 size: 16 residues. Germline V gives CDR1 SGHRS, CDR2 YFSETQ. The junction had 15 bases not matched to a gene; V was cut back by 8 bases and J by 7 bases. In DNA form, the CDR3 reads TGCGCCAGTACCCTGAAACTAGCGGGAAAAGGGAATGAGCAGTTCTTC. Protein sequence: CASTLKLAGKGNEQFF. Full variable domain (rest looked up from reference TRBV5-1 and TRBJ2-1): KAGVTQTPRYLIKTRGQQVTLSCSPISGHRSVSWYQQTPGQGLQFLFEYFSETQRNKGNFPGRFSGRQFSNSRSEMNVSTLELGDSALYLCASTLKLAGKGNEQFFGPGTRLTVL.

The V gene is TRBV6-1, the J gene TRBJ2-1; 9 bases are a match to TRBD2. The CDR3 is made up of 15 amino acids. The germline V gene has CDR1 MNHNS and CDR2 SASEGT. V was clipped by 6 bases and J by 8 bases; unmatched bases: 11. DNA for the CDR3: TGTGCCAGCAGAAATATAGCGGGAGAAATTGATGAGCAGTTCTTC. Its translation is CASRNIAGEIDEQFF.

This clonotype was observed a handful of times. The CDR3 bases are TGCGCCAGCAGCTTGGGAGCGAACAGTATGTACAATGAGCAGTTCTTC. This encodes CASSLGANSMYNEQFF. The chain links TRBV5-1 to TRBJ2-1; D is uncertain. Germline V lookup: CDR1 SGHRS, CDR2 YFSETQ. The CDR3 is 16 residues long. Trimming pared 0 bases from V and 4 bases from J, leaving 14 bases between.

This clonotype was counted a few times. CDR3 in DNA: TGTGCCAGCAGTTATCTTTTCACCCTCCACTTT. Translating it yields CASSYLFTLHF. This sequence joins TRBV28 and TRBJ1-6; D not certain. This CDR3 spans 11 amino acids. Looked up from germline, CDR1 is MDHEN and CDR2 is SYDVKM. With 4 bases removed from V and 14 bases from J, the gap between germline ends came to 9 bases. Complete variable domain (other parts from reference TRBV28 and TRBJ1-6): DVKVTQSSRYLVKRTGEKVFLECVQDMDHENMFWYRQDPGLGLRLIYFSYDVKMKEKGDIPEGYSVSREKKERFSLILESASTNQTSMYLCASSYLFTLHFGNGTRLTVT.

The sample holds a few counts of this clonotype. This sequence joins TRBV6-5 and TRBJ1-2, with unresolved D. Trimming shortened V by 4 bases and J by 0 bases, and 15 bases separated the two germline ends. The length of the CDR3 is 16 residues. Germline lookup yields CDR1 MNHEY and CDR2 SVGAGI. CDR3 nucleotide sequence: TGTGCCAGCAGTTCCTCCGGGAACTTTCCTAACTATGGCTACACCTTC. Translation gives CASSSSGNFPNYGYTF.

This chain uses TRBV18 with TRBJ2-2; possibly TRBD1 for D (5 bases). Germline CDR1 KGHSH, CDR2 LQKENI. CDR3 length: 13 amino acids. Trimming removed 2 bases from V and 5 bases from J, with 6 bases in between. The CDR3 is CASSPKGTGELFF. CDR3 bases: TGTGCCAGCTCACCAAAGGGGACCGGGGAGCTGTTTTTT.

The chain uses TRBV6-5 and TRBJ2-1; D gene ambiguous. Germline loops: CDR1 MNHEY, CDR2 SVGAGI. This CDR3 is 16 amino acids long. Trimming stripped 4 bases from V and 4 bases from J, with 17 bases between. CDR3 bases: TGTGCCAGCAGTTCCGTGACATTTCCCGGATACAATGAGCAGTTCTTC. Amino acid sequence: CASSSVTFPGYNEQFF.

The gene calls are TRBV20-1 and TRBJ2-1, with no clear D. Germline V gene sequence: CDR1 DFQATT, CDR2 SNEGSKA (reference sequence). This CDR3 region has 15 residues. The germline V and J ends were trimmed by 6 bases and 2 bases, with 17 bases remaining between them. CDR3 sequence (DNA): TGCAGTGCCAACCCAGCTTACAGCCCCTACAATGAGCAGTTCTTC. As protein: CSANPAYSPYNEQFF.

The V and J genes are TRBV5-1 and TRBJ1-5; 9 bases are shared with TRBD1. Losses at the gene ends were 2 bases for V and 6 bases for J; bases not matched to a gene: 6. There are 15 residues in the CDR3. CDR1 and CDR2 (germline): SGHRS, YFSETQ. This CDR3 is CASSLTGGGGQPQHF. The CDR3, as DNA: TGCGCCAGCAGCTTAACAGGGGGCGGGGGTCAGCCCCAGCATTTT.

This clonotype was found a few times. The rearrangement uses TRBV5-1 and TRBJ2-7, with 9 bases matching TRBD1. After removal of 2 bases from V and 2 bases from J, the junction contained 14 bases not matched to a gene. Germline V lookup: CDR1 SGHRS, CDR2 YFSETQ. The length of the CDR3 is 18 residues. Here the CDR3 reads CASSFPKLDRGGTYEQYF. The CDR3 DNA is TGCGCCAGCAGCTTCCCTAAATTGGACAGGGGAGGAACCTACGAGCAGTACTTC.

This clonotype came up a few times. CDR3 bases: TGTGCCAGCAGGAGGACACGAATAACAGAGGACACCGGGGAGCTGTTTTTT. As protein: CASRRTRITEDTGELFF. The chain joins TRBV12-3 or TRBV12-4 to TRBJ2-2, with a possible D match to TRBD1 (5 bases). V lost 6 bases and J lost 3, with 20 bases in between. The CDR3 is 17 amino acids.

This rearrangement joins TRBV15 to TRBJ2-7; perhaps TRBD1 as D (5 bases). V shed 4 bases and J shed 6 bases, with 13 bases lying between them. CDR1 is LNHNV and CDR2 is YYDKDF in the germline V gene (reference sequence). The CDR3 sequence is 13 residues long. The CDR3 reads CATSNRVGVEQYF. CDR3 in DNA: TGTGCCACCAGCAACCGGGTAGGGGTCGAGCAGTACTTC.

This clonotype was found a few times. This chain joins TRBV5-1 and TRBJ2-5; no definite D call. The CDR3 sequence is 14 residues long. CDR1 SGHRS and CDR2 YFSETQ come from the germline V gene. The V end was cut by 4 bases, the J end by 3 bases, with 13 bases between. The CDR3 sequence is CASSAGSNKETQYF. The CDR3 DNA is TGCGCCAGCAGCGCCGGGTCAAACAAAGAGACCCAGTACTTC.

This clonotype was observed a few times. V gene TRBV29-1 combines with J gene TRBJ2-1, with 11 positions matching TRBD2. The CDR3 consists of 14 residues. V shed 4 bases and J 8 bases; nucleotides not matched to a gene: 7. Germline CDR1 is SQVTM and CDR2 is ANQGSEA. CDR3 in amino acids: CSVVTSGRGYEQFF. CDR3 coding DNA: TGCAGCGTTGTTACTAGCGGGAGAGGCTATGAGCAGTTCTTC.

The rearrangement joins TRBV27 to TRBJ2-7; 12 bases are a match to TRBD1. Trimming at V came to 1 base and at J to 5 bases, leaving 3 bases not matched to a gene. CDR3 size: 15 residues. From germline, CDR1 is MNHEY and CDR2 SMNVEV (reference sequence). The CDR3 spells CASSLLGQGAHEQYF. The CDR3 DNA sequence: TGTGCCAGCAGTTTATTGGGACAGGGGGCCCACGAGCAGTACTTC.

The V and J genes are TRBV5-1 and TRBJ2-5, with TRBD1 as a possible D gene (8 bases). Germline assignment: CDR1 SGHRS and CDR2 YFSETQ. CDR3 length: 14 residues. The germline V and J ends were trimmed by 7 bases and 4 bases, with 17 bases remaining between them. CDR3: CASDRGGSGETQYF. The CDR3 DNA reads TGCGCCAGCGACAGGGGAGGGTCCGGAGAGACCCAGTACTTC. Together with reference TRBV5-1 and TRBJ2-5, the CDR3 gives the full variable domain: KAGVTQTPRYLIKTRGQQVTLSCSPISGHRSVSWYQQTPGQGLQFLFEYFSETQRNKGNFPGRFSGRQFSNSRSEMNVSTLELGDSALYLCASDRGGSGETQYFGPGTRLLVL.

The V call is TRBV12-3 or TRBV12-4, the J call TRBJ2-1; tentative D call: TRBD2 (6 bases). The CDR3 consists of 16 residues. V was pared by 4 bases and J by 2 bases, with 15 bases between. CDR3: CASSSIGGTPYNEQFF. The CDR3, as DNA: TGTGCCAGCAGTTCCATTGGCGGGACCCCCTACAATGAGCAGTTCTTC.

This clonotype was observed a handful of times. This chain joins TRBV15 and TRBJ2-2; 7 bases agree with TRBD2. From germline, CDR1 is LNHNV and CDR2 YYDKDF (reference sequence). The V gene end was trimmed by 0 bases and the J gene end by 3 bases; junction bases not matched to a gene: 4. This CDR3 is built from 16 residues. The CDR3 loop reads CATSRDHAGDTGELFF. The CDR3 DNA is TGTGCCACCAGCAGAGATCATGCGGGAGACACCGGGGAGCTGTTTTTT.

The V and J genes are TRBV4-2 and TRBJ2-1; 9 bases agree with TRBD2. Trimming cost V 5 bases and J 0 bases; bases outside gene matches: 2. Germline V gene sequence: CDR1 LGHNA, CDR2 YNFKEQ. This CDR3 region has 15 residues. CDR3 amino acids: CASSASGISYNEQFF. CDR3 bases: TGTGCCAGCAGCGCTAGCGGGATCTCCTACAATGAGCAGTTCTTC.

In this sample, this clonotype turned up a few times. The chain has TRBV5-1 and TRBJ2-3; 8 bases match TRBD1. Germline V gene sequence: CDR1 SGHRS, CDR2 YFSETQ. This CDR3 is 13 amino acids long. The ends lost 3 bases at V and 6 bases at J; junction bases unmatched: 3. In DNA form, the CDR3 reads TGCGCCAGCAGCTCGACAGGGGTGGATACGCAGTATTTT. Translation gives CASSSTGVDTQYF.

This clonotype was recorded a few times. The rearrangement links TRBV5-1 to TRBJ1-3; D unresolved. V lost 0 bases to trimming and J lost 4 bases, with 8 bases between them. The CDR3 sequence is 14 residues long. The germline V gene encodes CDR1 SGHRS and CDR2 YFSETQ. CDR3 DNA sequence: TGCGCCAGCAGCTTGGACGGGAACGGAAACACCATATATTTT. It translates to CASSLDGNGNTIYF.

This chain links TRBV29-1 with TRBJ2-3; no clear D. V shed 6 bases and J shed 0 bases, with 7 bases lying between them. This CDR3 has 12 residues. The germline CDR1 and CDR2 sequences are SQVTM and ANQGSEA. CDR3 loop: CSVVISTDTQYF. CDR3 DNA: TGCAGCGTGGTCATTAGCACAGATACGCAGTATTTT.

The chain links TRBV24-1 to TRBJ2-2, with 10 bases identical to TRBD2. The CDR3 sequence is 19 residues long. Germline V gene data show CDR1 as KGHDR and CDR2 as SFDVKD. Unmatched junction bases numbered 12, after V lost 0 bases and J lost 6 bases. CDR3 protein: CATSDLSGRASFGPGELFF. The CDR3 coding sequence is TGTGCCACCAGTGATTTGAGCGGGAGGGCAAGTTTTGGCCCCGGGGAGCTGTTTTTT.